The 12 T cell receptor beta chains reported below all come from one sample, sequenced in a study of regulatory T cells in long-lasting Graves disease. For TCR beta, libraries came from iRepertoire HTBI primers and Arm-PCR of CDR3 regions. From the multiplex PCR reads, TCRdb called clonotypes with MiXCR, one entry per CDR3 protein. The data contain 550,000 to 700,000 distinct CDR3 sequences, roughly a sixth of them singletons. Time point meaning: newly diagnosed GD, antithyroid drugs for less than 3 months. Researchers made the TCR library from RNA that was extracted from PBMCs. These same records also appear under a second study, on T cells in Graves' hyperthyroidism and ophthalmopathy.

This sample comprised peripheral blood mononuclear cells (PBMCs), obtained at new diagnosis, from a patient treated with antithyroid drugs. These receptors all come from a man younger than 35 with Graves disease.

The rearrangement joins TRBV9 to TRBJ2-1, with 7 bases aligning to TRBD2. Germline V gives CDR1 SGDLS, CDR2 YYNGEE. V shed 1 base, J shed 7 bases, and the junction held 11 bases outside the gene matches. The CDR3 is made up of 16 amino acids. CDR3 residues: CASSVPLRERENEQFF. The CDR3 DNA sequence: TGTGCCAGCAGCGTACCGCTGCGGGAGAGGGAGAATGAGCAGTTCTTC.

This clonotype was observed many times. The chain is built from TRBV3-1 and TRBJ1-1, with unresolved D. The CDR3 is made up of 12 amino acids. Looked up from germline, CDR1 is LGHDT and CDR2 is YNNKEL (reference sequence). The V end lost 3 bases, the J end lost 8 bases, and 10 bases lay between the germline ends. In DNA form, the CDR3 reads TGTGCCAGCAGCCATACGTCGGGGGAAGCTTTCTTT. It specifies CASSHTSGEAFF.

This clonotype was seen a handful of times. The chain joins TRBV29-1 to TRBJ2-3; 10 nucleotides align to TRBD1. The germline CDR1 and CDR2 sequences are SQVTM and ANQGSEA. V lost 6 bases to trimming and J lost 5 bases; unmatched junction nucleotides: 17. The CDR3 runs 17 residues. CDR3 nucleotides: TGCAGCGTCCTCTGGGGACAGACAGGGGGCGAAGTAGATACGCAGTATTTT. This sequence encodes CSVLWGQTGGEVDTQYF.

Concerning this clonotype itself: Being one base from a much bigger clone, this may be a read error. The chain recombines TRBV6-1 with TRBJ2-7, with TRBD2 matching 8 bases. This CDR3 contains 13 residues. Germline lookup yields CDR1 MNHNS and CDR2 SASEGT. V shed 4 bases and J 7 bases; nucleotides not matched to a gene: 6. The CDR3 DNA follows: TGTGCCAGCAGTGCGGGAGGGCCTGGTGAGCAGTACTTC. Translated: CASSAGGPGEQYF.

Ten or more counts support this clonotype. The gene calls are TRBV10-2 and TRBJ2-3, with a tentative D call TRBD2 (5 bases). This CDR3 spans 14 amino acids. Trimming cost V 5 bases and J 2 bases, with 11 bases left between them. Germline CDR1 is WSHSY and CDR2 is SAAADI. DNA for the CDR3: TGCGCCAGCAGTTTCGCTAGCACCACAGATACGCAGTATTTT. This encodes CASSFASTTDTQYF.

This clonotype showed up many times. The gene calls are TRBV7-2 and TRBJ2-1, with TRBD1 matching 8 bases. CDR3 length equals 15 residues. After removal of 5 bases from V and 3 bases from J, the junction contained 6 bases not matched to a gene. The germline CDR1 and CDR2 sequences are SGHTA and FQGNSA. In DNA, the CDR3 is TGTGCCAGCAGCACCGGACAGGGAGGCTACAATGAGCAGTTCTTC. It codes for CASSTGQGGYNEQFF.

This clonotype was observed many times. The chain uses TRBV11-2 and TRBJ2-1; TRBD1 might be the D (5 bases). CDR3 length: 14 residues. V lost 5 bases to trimming and J lost 4 bases, with 12 bases between them. Germline CDR1 is SGHAT and CDR2 is FQNNGV. The CDR3 reads CASSTWTLYNEQFF. The DNA of the CDR3 is TGTGCCAGCAGCACTTGGACACTTTACAATGAGCAGTTCTTC.

This clonotype was observed at least ten times. The chain carries TRBV12-3 or TRBV12-4 and TRBJ1-1; D ambiguous. V lost 3 bases, J lost 0 bases, and 11 bases lay in between. The CDR3 has 15 amino acids. CDR3 in DNA: TGTGCCAGCAGTTTTAGGGCAGCCCTGAACACTGAAGCTTTCTTT. Translation: CASSFRAALNTEAFF.

This clonotype was recorded many times. The chain joins TRBV12-3 or TRBV12-4 to TRBJ2-7; TRBD2 aligns across 7 bases. V lost 5 bases, J lost 5 bases, and 12 bases stayed unmatched. There are 15 residues in the CDR3. The CDR3 coding sequence is TGTGCCAGCAGTCCCCCTCCCACTAGCGCCCACGAGCAGTACTTC. Translating gives CASSPPPTSAHEQYF.

This clonotype was recorded a few times. The J gene is TRBJ2-5, the V gene TRBV20-1; 8 bases line up with TRBD2. The CDR3 sequence is 15 residues long. Germline V gives CDR1 DFQATT, CDR2 SNEGSKA (reference sequence). V was pared by 0 bases and J by 3 bases, with 6 bases of the junction left unmatched. The CDR3: CSAREWGLVEETQYF. The DNA for the CDR3 is TGCAGTGCTAGAGAATGGGGACTAGTCGAAGAGACCCAGTACTTC.

This clonotype was counted many times. This chain joins TRBV12-3 or TRBV12-4 and TRBJ1-4; 8 bases line up with TRBD1. Trimming took 5 bases from V and 0 from J; bases not matched to a gene: 5. CDR3 length: 16 amino acids. CDR3 sequence reads: CASSQTTGATNEKLFF. The CDR3 coding sequence is TGTGCCAGCAGTCAAACGACAGGGGCAACTAATGAAAAACTGTTTTTT.

This clonotype turned up a few times. V is TRBV6-2 or TRBV6-3 and J is TRBJ2-7; D possibly corresponds to TRBD1 (5 bases). The V and J ends lost 2 bases and 0 bases respectively, with 23 bases between them. The CDR3 is 19 amino acids. CDR1 MNHEY and CDR2 SVGEGT come from the germline V gene. DNA of the CDR3: TGTGCCAGCAGTTACGACCGCAGACAGCCTACCCTGAGCTCCTACGAGCAGTACTTC. This encodes CASSYDRRQPTLSSYEQYF.